Listed here are 3 T cell receptor beta chains from one sample, sequenced in a study of CD8+ T cells in alopecia areata. Noted treatment: oral pan-JAK inhibitor, 5-10 mg twice daily. TCR sequencing used cDNA made by reverse transcription of extracted RNA. Method: immunoSEQ multiplex PCR; TCRdb's copy keeps in-frame clones and lacks some. The data show roughly 220,000 clones, approximately 67% seen once. Specimen: CD4+ T cells sorted from blood, collected at week 44, from a patient treated with tofacitinib. These receptors came from a human donor with alopecia areata.

J is TRBJ2-2 and V is TRBV10-1; D might be TRBD1 (6 bases). Trimming left V 9 bases short and J 4 bases short, with 12 bases between. In germline, CDR1 is WNHNN, CDR2 SYGVQD (reference sequence). This CDR3 spans 13 amino acids. The chain's CDR3 is CASEARGTGELFF. DNA for the CDR3: TGCGCCAGTGAGGCCAGGGGCACCGGGGAGCTGTTTTTT.

Comments on this clone: This is likely a read error, given that the CDR3 carries no conserved phenylalanine or tryptophan at its end. The limits of the CDR3 on the DNA are not certain, so only TCRdb's listed CDR3 is given. The chain has TRBV2 and TRBJ1-1. Germline V CDR1 and CDR2: SNHLY, FYNNEI. The length of the CDR3 is 13 amino acids, counting both ends. CDR3 amino acids: CASSDLSQSGTPR.

This clone was seen more than once but under ten times. This chain links TRBV2 with TRBJ2-7; D is unresolved. Trimming pared 8 bases from V and 2 bases from J, leaving 10 bases between. The CDR3 extends over 12 amino acids. The V gene's germline CDR1 is SNHLY and CDR2 FYNNEI. The CDR3 here is CASLGGTYEQYF. The CDR3 DNA reads as TGTGCCAGCTTGGGCGGTACCTACGAGCAGTACTTC.